This TCR beta chain came from a study of shared clonotypes between healthy human individuals. Study-wide background: CD4 naive and CD4 memory each took three plates per donor, while CD8 naive took two and CD8 memory one. The study, taken as a whole, reports: Deeper or shallower sequencing was expected to change how clonotypes are shared among donors. Sequencing of the sorted subsets was shown by rarefaction to be incomplete despite large depth.

Remarks on this clone: What it recognizes is unknown.

The table came from immunoSEQ multiplex PCR; TCRdb's copy has only in-frame clones and leaves some out. The repertoire holds under 2.5 million clones, with around 90% as singletons. Trimming stripped 3 bases from V and 4 bases from J, with 12 bases between. This CDR3 has 14 amino acids. Germline values: CDR1 LNHDA, CDR2 SQIVND (reference sequence). Material: naive CD4+ T cells from PBMCs. This sample's subset: CD45RA+ positively selected. This receptor was taken from a man aged 18 to 30 in good health. Some clones in this sample may be carry-over from other donors' samples. The chain uses TRBV19 and TRBJ1-1, with a weak D call TRBD1 (5 bases). The CDR3 loop is CASSMGRGGTEAFF. The CDR3 DNA is TGTGCCAGTAGTATGGGGCGTGGAGGCACTGAAGCTTTCTTT.